This TCR beta chain was profiled in a study of blood T cell repertoires in COVID-19. Turning to the study itself: The analysed material was cDNA or gDNA that came from T cells, B-cell-depleted T cells, or PBMCs.

Original handling: Scientists estimated how many nucleated cells there were by amplifying reference gene primers. Profiled with immunoSEQ multiplex PCR; TCRdb holds only in-frame clones, not every one. D and trimming were read from the DNA, whereas the V and J calls and clone size are those reported in that table. This sample yields 150,000 to 200,000 clones, of which around nine tenths are seen a single time; over 3.5% belongs to the top ten. The CDR3 length is 14 residues. Per the germline V gene, CDR1 is LNHDA and CDR2 is SQIVND (reference sequence). V was trimmed by 7 bases and J by 8 bases, leaving 17 bases between them.

The V gene is TRBV19, the J gene TRBJ1-4; maybe TRBD1 (5 bases). Sequences were obtained from peripheral blood. This TCR came from a man between 18 and 35 years old with active or convalescent COVID-19. CDR3 sequence (DNA): TGTGCCAGTAACAGCGGGACCAGGAACGAAAAACTGTTTTTT. Amino acids: CASNSGTRNEKLFF.